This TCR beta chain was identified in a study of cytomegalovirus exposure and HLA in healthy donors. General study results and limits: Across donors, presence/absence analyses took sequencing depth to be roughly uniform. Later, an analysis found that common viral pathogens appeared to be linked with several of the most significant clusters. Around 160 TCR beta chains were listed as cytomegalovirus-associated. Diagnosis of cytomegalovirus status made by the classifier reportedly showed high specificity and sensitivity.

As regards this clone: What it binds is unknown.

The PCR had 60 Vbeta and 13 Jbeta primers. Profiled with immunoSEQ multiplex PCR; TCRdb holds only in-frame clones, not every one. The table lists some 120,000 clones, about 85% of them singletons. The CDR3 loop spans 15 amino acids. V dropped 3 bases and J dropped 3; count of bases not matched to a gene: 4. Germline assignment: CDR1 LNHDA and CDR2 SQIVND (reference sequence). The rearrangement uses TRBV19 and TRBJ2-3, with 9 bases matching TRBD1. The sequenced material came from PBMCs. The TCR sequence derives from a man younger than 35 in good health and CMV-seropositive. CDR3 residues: CASSIGTGPTDTQYF. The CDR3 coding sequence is TGTGCCAGTAGTATTGGGACAGGGCCGACAGATACGCAGTATTTT.